The 5 T cell receptor beta chains reported below all come from one sample, sequenced in a study of blood T cell repertoires in COVID-19. The repertoire was sequenced with immunoSEQ multiplex PCR; TCRdb's copy has only in-frame clones and lacks some. The data contain some 31,000 clones, about 90% of them singletons. The sequenced sample consisted of peripheral blood. The origin of the receptors is a man in his sixties with active COVID-19.

The chain recombines TRBV21-1 with TRBJ2-5; the table's D gene call, TRBD1, was not cross checked with the DNA. TRBV21-1 is marked as a pseudogene. The CDR3 is 18 amino acids. This chain's CDR3 is CASSHRTDRGASLETQYF. As DNA, the CDR3 is TGTGCCAGCAGCCACCGGACGGACAGGGGCGCATCTTTGGAGACCCAGTACTTC.

The chain links TRBV18 to TRBJ1-1, with a tentative D call TRBD1 (5 bases). Deletions cut 3 bases from V and 0 bases from J, with 17 bases between. This CDR3 comprises 17 residues. Germline V CDR1 and CDR2: KGHSH, LQKENI. The CDR3 spells CASSPSVGRTMNTEAFF. The CDR3, as DNA: TGTGCCAGCTCACCCTCCGTGGGGCGAACCATGAACACTGAAGCTTTCTTT.

J is TRBJ1-5 and V is TRBV15, with D possibly TRBD1 on 6 matching bases. V lost 4 bases and J lost 3, with 10 bases in between. Germline-derived CDR1 and CDR2 are LNHNV and YYDKDF (reference sequence). This CDR3 contains 14 residues. The CDR3 is CATSIGQINQPQHF. The CDR3 DNA reads TGTGCCACCAGCATCGGACAGATCAATCAGCCCCAGCATTTT.

The chain recombines TRBV25-1 with TRBJ2-6, with D maybe TRBD2 (6 bases). V lost 0 bases and J lost 4, with 10 bases in between. Germline V lookup: CDR1 MGHDK, CDR2 SYGVNS. There are 16 residues in the CDR3. CDR3 region: CASSEYRGSGANVLTF. CDR3 in DNA: TGTGCCAGCAGTGAATATCGGGGGTCCGGGGCCAACGTCCTGACTTTC.

The chain links TRBV2 to TRBJ1-2, with D perhaps matching TRBD1 (5 bases). Looked up from germline, CDR1 is SNHLY and CDR2 is FYNNEI. This CDR3 has 10 amino acids. V was shortened by 8 bases and J by 5 bases, with 6 bases between the two germline ends. The CDR3 spells CASAGYGYTF. In DNA form, the CDR3 reads TGTGCCAGCGCAGGGTATGGCTACACCTTC.